This T cell receptor (beta chain) was found in a study of T cell changes during pregnancy in multiple sclerosis. Assay used: immunoSEQ multiplex PCR; TCRdb lists only in-frame clones, some missing. The sample records some 90,000 clones, more than 90% being singletons. Trimming took 1 base from V and 3 from J; bases not matched to a gene: 15. CDR3 length: 19 amino acids. CDR1 SGHVS and CDR2 FQNEAQ come from the germline V gene. The receptor was derived from a female donor with multiple sclerosis, enrolled in a pregnancy study. Sequencing used peripheral blood, obtained in the first trimester of pregnancy. The rearrangement links TRBV7-8 to TRBJ2-1; 7 bases fit TRBD2. This CDR3 is CASSLGGTTTVVLYNEQFF. CDR3 DNA sequence: TGTGCCAGCAGCTTAGGTGGGACTACCACCGTCGTTCTCTACAATGAGCAGTTCTTC. The complete variable domain, with remaining parts taken from reference TRBV7-8 and TRBJ2-1, reads GAGVSQSPRYKVAKRGQDVALRCDPISGHVSLFWYQQALGQGPEFLTYFQNEAQLDKSGLPSDRFFAERPEGSVSTLKIQRTQQEDSAVYLCASSLGGTTTVVLYNEQFFGPGTRLTVL.